The sequence of this TCR beta chain was determined in a study of blood T cells in healthy people across ages. Study-wide results and limits: Both higher diversity and more naive CD4+ cells marked long-lived donors when set against aged donors. Measured against age, TCR beta diversity per million T cells decreased in a roughly linear manner.

With a J-beta primer mix and a sample-barcoded 5' primer, a second PCR ran 7 to 11 cycles. Researchers report that each sample yielded at least 2.5 million CDR3-containing paired-end reads. TCRdb processed the 5' RACE reads anew with MiXCR; each CDR3 protein has one entry. The table shows around 1,100,000 distinct CDR3 sequences, with roughly two fifths occurring only once. There are a few counts of this clonotype. Its specificity is unknown. The sequence came from a man in his late teens or twenties in good health. Sequencing was done on a sample of blood.

CDR3 loop: CSARGGPRGYTF. The CDR3, as DNA: TGCAGTGCTAGAGGAGGTCCGCGGGGCTACACCTTC. The V and J genes are TRBV20-1 and TRBJ1-2; D uncertain. Germline lookup yields CDR1 DFQATT and CDR2 SNEGSKA (reference sequence). CDR3 size: 12 residues. Trimming shortened V by 1 base and J by 8 bases, and 11 bases separated the two germline ends.